This T cell receptor (beta chain) came from a study of cytomegalovirus exposure and HLA in healthy donors. The wider study: Of roughly 400 genotyped donors, roughly 81% grouped in the Caucasian-associated ancestry cluster.

Findings and limits, study-wide: A previous analysis found most TCR beta V segments productive roughly 87% or roughly 30% of the time.

Points on this clone: Its antigen remains unidentified.

Both 60 Vbeta primers and 13 Jbeta primers went into the PCR. As processed by the authors: Later, roughly 86 million unique TCR beta chains were counted in an analysis, and roughly 10 million of them were shared. Clones were read by immunoSEQ multiplex PCR, and TCRdb kept only the in-frame ones, dropping some. V and J calls and clone size come straight from that table; D and trimming were deduced from the DNA. This table holds about 220,000 clones, roughly 75% found once. Germline lookup yields CDR1 SQVTM and CDR2 ANQGSEA. The CDR3 extends over 15 amino acids. Sequenced material: PBMCs. The origin of this receptor is a woman aged 25 to 39 in good health and CMV-seronegative. The V call is TRBV29-1, the J call TRBJ2-7; 9 nucleotides match TRBD1. CDR3 region: CSFSPPGQGIDEQYF. CDR3 sequence (DNA): TGCAGTTTTTCCCCCCCGGGACAGGGCATCGACGAGCAGTACTTC.